This T cell receptor beta chain is from a study of cytomegalovirus exposure and HLA in healthy donors. The CDR3 length is 11 residues. CDR1 PRHDT and CDR2 FYEKMQ come from the germline V gene (reference sequence). As regards this clone: Compared with germline, one end of the junction differs, possibly owing to a read error.

With 60 Vbeta and 13 Jbeta primers, the PCR was carried out. The method was immunoSEQ multiplex PCR; TCRdb's version includes in-frame clones alone and lacks a portion of them. The sample has over 200,000 clones, over 75% seen once. Sequencing was done on a sample of PBMCs. The chain is built from TRBV13 and TRBJ2-5; no clear D gene. The sequence was obtained from a human donor in good health. CDR3 loop: CASSFQEIQYF. CDR3 coding DNA: TGTGCCAGCAGCTTCCAAGAGATCCAGTACTTC.